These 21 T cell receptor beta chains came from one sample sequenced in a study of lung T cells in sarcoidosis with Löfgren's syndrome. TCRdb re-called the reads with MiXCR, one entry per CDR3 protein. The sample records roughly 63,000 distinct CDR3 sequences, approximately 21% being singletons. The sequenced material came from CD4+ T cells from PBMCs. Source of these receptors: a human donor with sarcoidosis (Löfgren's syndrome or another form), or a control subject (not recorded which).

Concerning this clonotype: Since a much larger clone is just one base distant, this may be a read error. The DNA of the CDR3 is TGCAGTGCTGGGATGGCGGGGGGTGATACGCAGTATTTT. The encoded protein is CSAGMAGGDTQYF. The rearrangement uses TRBV20-1 and TRBJ2-3, with 8 bases identical to TRBD2. Per the germline V gene, CDR1 is DFQATT and CDR2 is SNEGSKA (reference sequence). The CDR3 has 13 residues. The V segment lost 5 bases and the J segment 6 bases; nucleotides outside the gene matches: 7.

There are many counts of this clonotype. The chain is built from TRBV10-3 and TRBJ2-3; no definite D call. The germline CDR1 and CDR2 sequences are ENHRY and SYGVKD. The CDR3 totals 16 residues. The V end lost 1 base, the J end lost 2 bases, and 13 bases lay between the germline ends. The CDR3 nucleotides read TGTGCCATCAGTGAGTTACCCAGTTCTCACACAGATACGCAGTATTTT. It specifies CAISELPSSHTDTQYF.

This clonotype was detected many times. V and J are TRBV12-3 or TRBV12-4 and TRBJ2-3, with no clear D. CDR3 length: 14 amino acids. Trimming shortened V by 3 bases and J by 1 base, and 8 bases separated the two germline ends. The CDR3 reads CASSFRQGTDTQYF. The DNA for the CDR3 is TGTGCCAGCAGTTTCCGGCAGGGCACAGATACGCAGTATTTT.

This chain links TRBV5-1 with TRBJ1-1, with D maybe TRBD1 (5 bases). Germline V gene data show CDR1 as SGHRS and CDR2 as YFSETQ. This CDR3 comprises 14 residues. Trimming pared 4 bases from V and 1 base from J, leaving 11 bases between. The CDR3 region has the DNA TGCGCCAGCAGCCGGGGACCGGGGAACACTGAAGCTTTCTTT. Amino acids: CASSRGPGNTEAFF.

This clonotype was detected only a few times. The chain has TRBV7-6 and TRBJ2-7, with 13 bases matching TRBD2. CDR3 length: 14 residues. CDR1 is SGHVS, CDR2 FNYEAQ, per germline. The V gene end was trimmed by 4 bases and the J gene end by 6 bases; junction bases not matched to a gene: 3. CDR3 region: CASSWTSGSIEQYF. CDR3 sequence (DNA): TGTGCCAGCAGCTGGACTAGCGGGAGTATCGAGCAGTACTTC.

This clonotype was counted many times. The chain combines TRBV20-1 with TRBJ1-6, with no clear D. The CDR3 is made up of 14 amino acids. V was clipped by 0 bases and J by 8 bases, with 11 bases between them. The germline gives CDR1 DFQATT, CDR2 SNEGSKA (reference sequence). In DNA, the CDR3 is TGCAGTGCTAGAGATATGCGGGGAGATTCACCCCTCCACTTT. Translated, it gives CSARDMRGDSPLHF.

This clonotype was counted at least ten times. This CDR3 is CASTDQGDGNTIYF. CDR3 DNA: TGTGCCAGTACCGATCAGGGGGACGGAAACACCATATATTTT. This chain connects TRBV19 to TRBJ1-3; 7 bases are a match to TRBD1. Germline CDR1 is LNHDA and CDR2 is SQIVND (reference sequence). The CDR3 sequence is 14 residues long. V lost 7 bases and J lost 4; bases outside the gene matches: 7.

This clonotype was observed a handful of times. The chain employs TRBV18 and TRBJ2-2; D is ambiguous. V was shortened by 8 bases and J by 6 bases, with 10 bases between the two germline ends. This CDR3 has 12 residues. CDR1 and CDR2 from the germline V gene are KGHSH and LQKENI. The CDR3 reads CASSTEAGELFF. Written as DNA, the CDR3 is TGTGCCAGCAGTACAGAGGCCGGGGAGCTGTTTTTT.

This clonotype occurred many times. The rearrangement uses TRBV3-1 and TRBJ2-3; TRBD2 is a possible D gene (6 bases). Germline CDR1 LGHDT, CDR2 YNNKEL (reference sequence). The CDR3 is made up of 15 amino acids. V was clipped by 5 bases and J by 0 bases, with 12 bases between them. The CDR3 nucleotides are TGTGCCAGCAGCGAGAGCGGGTCTAGCACAGATACGCAGTATTTT. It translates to CASSESGSSTDTQYF.

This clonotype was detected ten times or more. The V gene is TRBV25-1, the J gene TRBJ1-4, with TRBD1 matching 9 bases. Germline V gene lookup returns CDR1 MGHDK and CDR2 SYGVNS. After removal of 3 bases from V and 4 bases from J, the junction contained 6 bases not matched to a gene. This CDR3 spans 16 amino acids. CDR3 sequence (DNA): TGTGCCAGCAGTGACTATCCGGGACAGGGTAATGAAAAACTGTTTTTT. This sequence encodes CASSDYPGQGNEKLFF.

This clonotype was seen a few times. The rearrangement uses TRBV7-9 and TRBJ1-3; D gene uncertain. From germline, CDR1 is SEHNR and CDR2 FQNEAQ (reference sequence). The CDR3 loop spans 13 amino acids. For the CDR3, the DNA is TGTGCAGCCGGATCGGCCCTTGGAAACACCATATATTTT. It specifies CAAGSALGNTIYF.

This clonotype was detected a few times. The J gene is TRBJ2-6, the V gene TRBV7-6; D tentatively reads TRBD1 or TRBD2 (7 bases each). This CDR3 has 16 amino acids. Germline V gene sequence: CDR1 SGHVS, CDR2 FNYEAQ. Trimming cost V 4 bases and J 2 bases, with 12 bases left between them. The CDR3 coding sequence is TGTGCCAGCAGCTCCCAGGGGGGGGCTGGGGCCAACGTCCTGACTTTC. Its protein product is CASSSQGGAGANVLTF.

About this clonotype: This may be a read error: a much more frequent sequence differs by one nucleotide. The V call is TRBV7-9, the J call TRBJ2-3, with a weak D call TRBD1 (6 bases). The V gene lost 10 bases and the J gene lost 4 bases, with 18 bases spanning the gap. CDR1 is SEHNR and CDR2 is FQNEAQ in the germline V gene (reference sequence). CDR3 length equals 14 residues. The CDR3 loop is CATLTGLHADTQYF. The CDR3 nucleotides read TGTGCCACCCTGACAGGACTCCACGCAGATACGCAGTATTTT. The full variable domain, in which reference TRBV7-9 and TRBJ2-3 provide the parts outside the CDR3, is DTGVSQNPRHKITKRGQNVTFRCDPISEHNRLYWYRQTLGQGPEFLTYFQNEAQLEKSRLLSDRFSAERPKGSFSTLEIQRTEQGDSAMYLCATLTGLHADTQYFGPGTRLTVL.

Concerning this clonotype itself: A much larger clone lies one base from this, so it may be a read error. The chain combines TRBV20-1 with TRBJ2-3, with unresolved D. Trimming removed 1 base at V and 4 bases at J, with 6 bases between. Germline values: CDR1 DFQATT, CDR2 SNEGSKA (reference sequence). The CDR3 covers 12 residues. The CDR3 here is CSARGSADTQYF. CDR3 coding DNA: TGCAGTGCTAGAGGATCTGCAGATACGCAGTATTTT.

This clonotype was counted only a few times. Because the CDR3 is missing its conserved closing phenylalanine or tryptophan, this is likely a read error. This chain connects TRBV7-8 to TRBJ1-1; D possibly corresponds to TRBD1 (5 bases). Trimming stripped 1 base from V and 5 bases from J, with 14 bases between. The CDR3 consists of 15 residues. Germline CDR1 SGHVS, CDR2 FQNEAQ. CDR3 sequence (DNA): TGTGCCAGCAGCTTAGAGGGCAGGGTTAAGACTGAAGCTTTCCTT. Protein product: CASSLEGRVKTEAFL.

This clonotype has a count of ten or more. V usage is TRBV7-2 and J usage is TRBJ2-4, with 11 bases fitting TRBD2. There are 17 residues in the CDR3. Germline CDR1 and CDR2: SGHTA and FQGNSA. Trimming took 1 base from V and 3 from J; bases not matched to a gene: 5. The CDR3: CASSLEGLADYKNIQYF. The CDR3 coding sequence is TGTGCCAGCAGCTTAGAGGGACTAGCGGATTACAAAAACATTCAGTACTTC.

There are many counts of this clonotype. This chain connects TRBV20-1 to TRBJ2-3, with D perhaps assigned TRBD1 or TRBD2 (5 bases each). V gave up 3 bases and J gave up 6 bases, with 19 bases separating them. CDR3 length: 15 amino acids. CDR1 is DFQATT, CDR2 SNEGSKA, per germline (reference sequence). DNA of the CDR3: TGCAGTGCTAGCCCCCCGGGACCCATCTGGGATACGCAGTATTTT. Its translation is CSASPPGPIWDTQYF.

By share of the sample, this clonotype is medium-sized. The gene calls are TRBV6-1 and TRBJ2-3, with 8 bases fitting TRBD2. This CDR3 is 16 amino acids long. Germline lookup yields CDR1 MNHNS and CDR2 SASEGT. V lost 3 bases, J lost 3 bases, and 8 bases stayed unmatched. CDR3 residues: CASSDGAGVGTDTQYF. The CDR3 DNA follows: TGTGCCAGCAGTGACGGAGCGGGAGTGGGTACAGATACGCAGTATTTT.

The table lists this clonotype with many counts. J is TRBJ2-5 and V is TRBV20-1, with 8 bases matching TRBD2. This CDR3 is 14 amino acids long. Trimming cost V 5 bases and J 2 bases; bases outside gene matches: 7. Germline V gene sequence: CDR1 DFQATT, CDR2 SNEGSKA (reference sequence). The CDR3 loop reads CSAATGGPQETQYF. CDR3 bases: TGCAGTGCTGCAACGGGAGGGCCTCAAGAGACCCAGTACTTC.

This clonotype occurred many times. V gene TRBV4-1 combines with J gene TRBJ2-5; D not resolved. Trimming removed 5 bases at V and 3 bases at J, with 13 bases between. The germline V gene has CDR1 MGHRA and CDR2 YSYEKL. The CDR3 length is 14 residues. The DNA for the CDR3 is TGCGCCAGCAGCAACCCGGGTTACGAAGAGACCCAGTACTTC. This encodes CASSNPGYEETQYF.

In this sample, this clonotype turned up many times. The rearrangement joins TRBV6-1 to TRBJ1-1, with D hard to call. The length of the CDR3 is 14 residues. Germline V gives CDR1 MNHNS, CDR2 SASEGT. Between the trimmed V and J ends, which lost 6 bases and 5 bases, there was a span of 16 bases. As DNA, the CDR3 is TGTGCCAGCAGCACTTTACAATGGCAGACTGAAGCTTTCTTT. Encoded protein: CASSTLQWQTEAFF.